One sample yielded the 30 T cell receptor beta chains listed below, sequenced in a study of OX40 agonist ivuxolimab in advanced cancers. Data came from immunoSEQ multiplex PCR; TCRdb stores just in-frame clones and leaves some out. Among about 48,000 clones listed, about 81% were seen once. This material consisted of CD4+ or CD8+ T cells sorted from blood, taken in a trial of the OX40 agonist ivuxolimab. The receptors were sampled from an adult with an advanced solid tumor such as melanoma, head and neck, liver or kidney cancer.

This clone turned up a few times. The genes are TRBV15 and TRBJ1-6; D is perhaps TRBD1 (5 bases). The length of the CDR3 is 14 residues. Trimming removed 4 bases at V and 10 bases at J, with 14 bases between. CDR1 and CDR2 from the germline V gene are LNHNV and YYDKDF (reference sequence). The CDR3 DNA sequence: TGTGCCACCAGCACCGGGGGAGGGAACTCACCCCTCCACTTT. Translating gives CATSTGGGNSPLHF.

CDR3 sequence reads: CASSWGVLASYEQYF. CDR3 DNA: TGTGCCAGCAGCTGGGGGGTACTAGCGTCCTACGAGCAGTACTTC. V gene TRBV5-4 combines with J gene TRBJ2-7, with TRBD2 matching 7 bases. The CDR3 is 15 amino acids. J lost 1 base, V lost 3 bases, and 7 bases had no gene match. Germline V lookup: CDR1 SGHNT, CDR2 YYREEE (reference sequence).

This chain joins TRBV5-4 and TRBJ2-4; D remains ambiguous. The CDR3 covers 14 residues. V lost 1 base and J 1 base, leaving 6 bases between the germline ends. Germline loops: CDR1 SGHNT, CDR2 YYREEE (reference sequence). The CDR3 region has the DNA TGTGCCAGCAGCTTGTCTCCCGCCAAAAACATTCAGTACTTC. It yields the protein CASSLSPAKNIQYF.

Comment on this clone: One end of the junction varies from germline; a read error may be responsible. The V gene is TRBV6-5, the J gene TRBJ1-1; no reliable D call. The CDR3 spans 15 residues. CDR1 and CDR2 from the germline V gene are MNHEY and SVGAGI. The CDR3 region has the DNA TGTGCCGGCAGTTACTTGACTGAGGGAAGCACTGAAGCTTTCTTT. Translating gives CAGSYLTEGSTEAFF.

The CDR3 bases are TGTGCCAGCAGCCAAGTGTATAGGGGGCGCGGCGAGCAGTACTTC. This encodes CASSQVYRGRGEQYF. The V and J genes are TRBV14 and TRBJ2-7, with 7 bases aligning to TRBD1. CDR1 and CDR2 (germline): SGHDN, FVKESK. This CDR3 is 15 amino acids long. Trimming at V came to 1 base and at J to 6 bases, leaving 9 bases not matched to a gene.

The gene calls are TRBV7-2 and TRBJ1-1; TRBD1 is a possible D gene (5 bases). CDR3 length equals 12 residues. The germline V gene has CDR1 SGHTA and CDR2 FQGNSA. The germline V and J ends were trimmed by 5 bases and 4 bases, with 8 bases remaining between them. CDR3 sequence reads: CASSPQGTEAFF. The CDR3 DNA follows: TGTGCCAGCAGCCCCCAGGGCACTGAAGCTTTCTTT.

V usage is TRBV6-5 and J usage is TRBJ1-4, with 7 positions matching TRBD1. Trimming took 5 bases from V and 8 from J; bases not matched to a gene: 8. CDR3 length: 14 residues. Germline CDR1 reads MNHEY; CDR2 reads SVGAGI. The CDR3 region has the DNA TGTGCCAGCAGTGGAGCAGGGGGGGAGGAAAAACTGTTTTTT. It yields the protein CASSGAGGEEKLFF.

The CDR3 DNA reads TGTGCCAGCAGCGACGCACAGGGAGACCAAGAGACCCAGTACTTC. It specifies CASSDAQGDQETQYF. The V call is TRBV9, the J call TRBJ2-5; perhaps TRBD1 as D (6 bases). The CDR3 loop spans 15 amino acids. V dropped 3 bases and J dropped 0 bases, with 12 bases sitting between them. Germline CDR1 is SGDLS and CDR2 is YYNGEE.

This chain joins TRBV27 and TRBJ2-7; TRBD1 aligns across 8 bases. Germline lookup yields CDR1 MNHEY and CDR2 SMNVEV (reference sequence). The length of the CDR3 is 15 residues. V was pared by 5 bases and J by 3 bases, with 9 bases of the junction left unmatched. The CDR3 DNA follows: TGTGCCAGCAGTCAATCTACAGGACAGGGCTACGAGCAGTACTTC. Protein sequence: CASSQSTGQGYEQYF.

The chain is built from TRBV5-1 and TRBJ1-2; the D is unclear. Trimming cost V 4 bases and J 8 bases, with 12 bases left between them. Germline values: CDR1 SGHRS, CDR2 YFSETQ. The CDR3 totals 12 residues. The CDR3: CASSPNQEGYTF. In nucleotides, the CDR3 is TGCGCCAGCAGCCCGAATCAAGAAGGCTACACCTTC.

The V gene is TRBV7-9, the J gene TRBJ2-5; D possibly corresponds to TRBD1 (5 bases). This CDR3 has 15 residues. Germline CDR1 reads SEHNR; CDR2 reads FQNEAQ (reference sequence). V lost 0 bases to trimming and J lost 1 base, with 9 bases between them. The chain's CDR3 is CASSLAGQFQETQYF. DNA of the CDR3: TGTGCCAGCAGCTTAGCTGGACAATTCCAAGAGACCCAGTACTTC.

The V and J genes are TRBV19 and TRBJ2-2; TRBD2 aligns across 12 bases. This CDR3 is built from 17 residues. Germline trimming cut 9 bases from V and 7 bases from J; bases unmatched to any gene: 15. The germline gives CDR1 LNHDA, CDR2 SQIVND (reference sequence). The CDR3 loop reads CASKPTSGSAGGGELFF. The DNA of the CDR3 is TGTGCCAGCAAGCCGACTAGCGGGAGTGCCGGAGGCGGGGAGCTGTTTTTT.

The CDR3, as DNA: TGTGCCAGCAGCCCGGGACTAGGCACGAGTGAGCAGTTCTTC. Its translation is CASSPGLGTSEQFF. This rearrangement joins TRBV27 to TRBJ2-1; 8 nucleotides match TRBD2. The V gene's germline CDR1 is MNHEY and CDR2 SMNVEV (reference sequence). Unmatched junction bases numbered 10, after V lost 6 bases and J lost 9 bases. This CDR3 has 14 amino acids.

This clone was recorded once. This chain uses TRBV7-2 with TRBJ2-7; tentative D call: TRBD1 (6 bases). The germline CDR1 and CDR2 sequences are SGHTA and FQGNSA. The V gene lost 5 bases and the J gene lost 1 base, with 9 bases spanning the gap. The CDR3 contains 13 residues. CDR3 sequence reads: CASSQQGSYEQYF. The DNA of the CDR3 is TGTGCCAGCAGCCAACAGGGTTCCTACGAGCAGTACTTC.

V gene TRBV4-2 combines with J gene TRBJ2-2; 10 positions agree with TRBD1. Germline-derived CDR1 and CDR2 are LGHNA and YNFKEQ. The CDR3 runs 16 residues. With V trimmed by 6 bases and J by 3 bases, 7 bases remained unmatched. Written as DNA, the CDR3 is TGTGCCAGCAGGGAGACCGGGACAGGGGACACCGGGGAGCTGTTTTTT. It translates to CASRETGTGDTGELFF.

The sample holds a few counts of this clone. The genes are TRBV7-2 and TRBJ2-1; D possibly corresponds to TRBD2 (6 bases). The CDR3 totals 16 residues. Trimming left V 1 base short and J 4 bases short, with 14 bases between. Per germline, CDR1 SGHTA and CDR2 FQGNSA. The CDR3 is CASSLGPGSGYNEQFF. For the CDR3, the DNA is TGTGCCAGCAGCTTAGGACCCGGGAGCGGGTACAATGAGCAGTTCTTC.

This clone came up a few times. The chain couples TRBV2 to TRBJ2-1; D is unclear. V dropped 5 bases and J dropped 0 bases, with 5 bases sitting between them. The CDR3 has 13 residues. Germline V gene data show CDR1 as SNHLY and CDR2 as FYNNEI. The CDR3: CASSRFSYNEQFF. The CDR3 DNA is TGTGCCAGCAGTCGGTTCTCCTACAATGAGCAGTTCTTC.

This clone was counted between two and nine times. The CDR3 spells CACNTGQHTEAFF. CDR3 in DNA: TGTGCCTGTAACACCGGACAGCACACTGAAGCTTTCTTT. The V gene is TRBV30, the J gene TRBJ1-1; maybe TRBD1 (6 bases). Per germline, CDR1 GTSNPN and CDR2 SVGIG (reference sequence). The length of the CDR3 is 13 residues. Trimming removed 6 bases at V and 3 bases at J, with 14 bases between.

The chain carries TRBV5-6 and TRBJ2-7; D remains ambiguous. This CDR3 region has 13 residues. Trimming removed 0 bases at V and 3 bases at J, with 7 bases between. Germline CDR1 and CDR2: SGHDT and YYEEEE. CDR3 nucleotides: TGTGCCAGCAGCTTGGGGTCGGGCTACGAGCAGTACTTC. It translates to CASSLGSGYEQYF.

V is TRBV30 and J is TRBJ2-2; D gene ambiguous. Per the germline V gene, CDR1 is GTSNPN and CDR2 is SVGIG (reference sequence). The CDR3 runs 17 residues. Trimming removed 2 bases from V and 2 bases from J, with 18 bases in between. In DNA, the CDR3 is TGTGCCTGGAGTCCTCCTCCCCGAGCGTTTAACACCGGGGAGCTGTTTTTT. Protein sequence: CAWSPPPRAFNTGELFF.

The V and J genes are TRBV6-5 and TRBJ2-3; 7 positions match TRBD1. Germline CDR1 reads MNHEY; CDR2 reads SVGAGI. V was pared by 2 bases and J by 0 bases, with 5 bases of the junction left unmatched. The CDR3 contains 16 residues. Here the CDR3 DNA reads TGTGCCAGCAGTTACGGACAGGCAGCTAGCACAGATACGCAGTATTTT. Amino acid sequence: CASSYGQAASTDTQYF.

The CDR3 sequence: CASSSFGLDTVHEQFF. CDR3 in DNA: TGTGCCAGCTCCTCGTTCGGACTAGACACCGTGCATGAGCAGTTCTTC. This rearrangement joins TRBV9 to TRBJ2-1; 7 bases map to TRBD2. The CDR3 has 16 residues. The trim removed 7 bases at V and 8 bases at J, leaving 18 bases unmatched. Per germline, CDR1 SGDLS and CDR2 YYNGEE.

The gene calls are TRBV7-2 and TRBJ1-2; 7 bases match TRBD1. Looked up from germline, CDR1 is SGHTA and CDR2 is FQGNSA. The trim removed 6 bases at V and 4 bases at J, leaving 5 bases unmatched. The CDR3 loop spans 13 amino acids. The chain's CDR3 is CASRPTGAYGYTF. The CDR3 region has the DNA TGTGCCAGCAGGCCAACAGGGGCCTATGGCTACACCTTC.

The chain carries TRBV6-5 and TRBJ2-7; D not resolved. Germline CDR1 is MNHEY and CDR2 is SVGAGI. This CDR3 is built from 14 residues. Trimming removed 3 bases at V and 5 bases at J, with 14 bases between. The CDR3 DNA follows: TGTGCCAGCAGTTATACGTGGAATCGGAACGAGCAGTACTTC. This gives the protein CASSYTWNRNEQYF.

This clone was observed a single time. The chain carries TRBV11-3 and TRBJ2-1, with 13 bases fitting TRBD2. The trim removed 1 base at V and 9 bases at J, leaving 9 bases unmatched. The germline gives CDR1 SGHNT, CDR2 YENEEA. CDR3 size: 17 residues. The CDR3 is CASSLVPTSGRPTEQFF. The CDR3 DNA is TGTGCCAGCAGCTTAGTTCCGACTAGCGGGAGGCCAACTGAGCAGTTCTTC.

This clone was seen only a few times. This sequence joins TRBV28 and TRBJ2-7; D possibly matches TRBD1 or TRBD2 (5 bases each). Trimming removed 3 bases from V and 7 bases from J, with 10 bases in between. The CDR3 has 12 residues. Germline V CDR1 and CDR2: MDHEN, SYDVKM. The CDR3 coding sequence is TGTGCCAGCAGTTTGGGACCCTTGGAGCAGTACTTC. The encoded protein is CASSLGPLEQYF.

This chain uses TRBV7-9 with TRBJ2-5; 7 bases fit TRBD1. Germline V lookup: CDR1 SEHNR, CDR2 FQNEAQ (reference sequence). J gave up 5 bases and V 3 bases, and 6 bases lay outside the gene matches. CDR3 length: 14 amino acids. The CDR3 coding sequence is TGTGCCAGCAGCTTGCAAGGGGGCCTCGAGACCCAGTACTTC. This gives the protein CASSLQGGLETQYF.

The chain has TRBV11-2 and TRBJ2-1, with a weak D call TRBD2 (7 bases). CDR1 SGHAT and CDR2 FQNNGV come from the germline V gene. The CDR3 contains 16 residues. Between the trimmed V and J ends, which lost 5 bases and 5 bases, there was a span of 19 bases. The CDR3 nucleotides are TGTGCCAGCAGCACCCGGGGGCGGGAGATCCACAATGAGCAGTTCTTC. Its translation is CASSTRGREIHNEQFF.

This clone is medium-sized by share. The chain uses TRBV7-9 and TRBJ2-3; D uncertain. This CDR3 contains 12 residues. Trimming took off 2 bases at V and 6 bases at J, with 6 bases between the two ends. Looked up from germline, CDR1 is SEHNR and CDR2 is FQNEAQ (reference sequence). CDR3 sequence: CASSLWTDTQYF. DNA of the CDR3: TGTGCCAGCAGCTTATGGACCGATACGCAGTATTTT. Using reference TRBV7-9 and TRBJ2-3 for the parts outside the CDR3, the full variable domain is DTGVSQNPRHKITKRGQNVTFRCDPISEHNRLYWYRQTLGQGPEFLTYFQNEAQLEKSRLLSDRFSAERPKGSFSTLEIQRTEQGDSAMYLCASSLWTDTQYFGPGTRLTVL.

The chain links TRBV5-6 to TRBJ2-3, with 9 bases matching TRBD2. This CDR3 is built from 16 residues. The ends lost 4 bases at V and 4 bases at J; junction bases unmatched: 10. In germline, CDR1 is SGHDT, CDR2 YYEEEE. The CDR3 region is CASSPRGGRAPDTQYF. The CDR3 DNA reads as TGTGCCAGCAGCCCCCGGGGCGGGAGGGCCCCAGATACGCAGTATTTT.